This entry lists 20 T cell receptor beta chains sequenced from one sample in a study of CD8 T cells in ankylosing spondylitis. Their antigens remain unidentified. Study findings and constraints: The study identified a TCR beta motif of several highly homologous variants that appeared characteristic of ankylosing spondylitis blood.

TCRdb re-analysed the 5' RACE reads in MiXCR, keeping a single row per CDR3 protein. The sample includes about 450,000 distinct CDR3 sequences, 20% to 30% of them seen just once. Sample: blood, either unsorted or a sorted T cell fraction (not recorded which). These receptors came from a male donor with ankylosing spondylitis.

The V and J genes are TRBV20-1 and TRBJ2-1; 10 positions match TRBD2. CDR3 length: 15 residues. The junction had 12 bases not matched to a gene; V was cut back by 4 bases and J by 9 bases. The germline CDR1 and CDR2 sequences are DFQATT and SNEGSKA (reference sequence). Here the CDR3 DNA reads TGCAGTGCTATCAAAAGCGGGAGGGCCGGAGGTGAGCAGTTCTTC. Its translation is CSAIKSGRAGGEQFF.

This chain connects TRBV2 to TRBJ2-5; TRBD2 might be the D (5 bases). Trimming shortened V by 7 bases and J by 4 bases, and 10 bases separated the two germline ends. Per germline, CDR1 SNHLY and CDR2 FYNNEI. This CDR3 has 12 amino acids. CDR3 sequence (DNA): TGTGCCAGCACCTCCCGGGGAGAGACCCAGTACTTC. It translates to CASTSRGETQYF.

The chain carries TRBV20-1 and TRBJ1-5, with D possibly TRBD1 on 5 matching bases. The length of the CDR3 is 12 residues. V shed 5 bases and J shed 4 bases, with 9 bases lying between them. CDR1 and CDR2 (germline): DFQATT, SNEGSKA (reference sequence). CDR3 residues: CSAVRGNQPQHF. The DNA for the CDR3 is TGCAGTGCTGTGAGGGGAAATCAGCCCCAGCATTTT.

This clonotype was seen a few times. The V and J genes are TRBV5-6 and TRBJ2-7; 7 nucleotides match TRBD1. The V and J ends lost 2 bases and 2 bases, in that order; junction bases with no gene match: 4. Germline V gene lookup returns CDR1 SGHDT and CDR2 YYEEEE. CDR3 size: 14 residues. The CDR3 coding sequence is TGTGCCAGCAGCTTATTGGACAGGCCCTACGAGCAGTACTTC. Amino acid sequence: CASSLLDRPYEQYF.

This clonotype was counted between two and nine times. The chain employs TRBV15 and TRBJ2-2; D is undetermined. The CDR3 contains 17 residues. Germline V gene lookup returns CDR1 LNHNV and CDR2 YYDKDF (reference sequence). Between the trimmed V and J ends, which lost 0 bases and 4 bases, there was a span of 15 bases. CDR3: CATSRDSTQAFTGELFF. CDR3 in DNA: TGTGCCACCAGCAGAGATTCTACCCAAGCGTTCACCGGGGAGCTGTTTTTT.

This clonotype was seen ten or more times. The chain carries TRBV27 and TRBJ2-7; D is unresolved. Trimming left V 2 bases short and J 9 bases short, with 8 bases between. Per germline, CDR1 MNHEY and CDR2 SMNVEV (reference sequence). The CDR3 totals 11 residues. The CDR3 DNA is TGTGCCAGCAGTTTAAACTCGCGGCAGTACTTC. Translation gives CASSLNSRQYF.

The chain combines TRBV5-1 with TRBJ1-6; TRBD1 is a possible D gene (6 bases). The V end was cut by 4 bases, the J end by 7 bases, with 9 bases between. Germline V gene lookup returns CDR1 SGHRS and CDR2 YFSETQ. The CDR3 runs to 13 residues. CDR3 nucleotides: TGCGCCAGCAGCCTTACAGGGAATTCACCCCTCCACTTT. Protein: CASSLTGNSPLHF.

The genes are TRBV28 and TRBJ2-4, with D maybe TRBD1 (6 bases). Trimming left V 6 bases short and J 6 bases short, with 9 bases between. The CDR3 covers 12 residues. The germline gives CDR1 MDHEN, CDR2 SYDVKM. CDR3: CASRTQGNIQYF. Written as DNA, the CDR3 is TGTGCCAGCAGAACACAGGGAAACATTCAGTACTTC.

This clonotype was found a few times. The chain has TRBV5-5 and TRBJ2-1; D is unresolved. CDR3 length: 13 residues. Trimming took off 4 bases at V and 6 bases at J, with 11 bases between the two ends. Germline V gene data show CDR1 as SGHKS and CDR2 as YYEKEE (reference sequence). Here the CDR3 DNA reads TGTGCCAGCAGCCCATTGACGGCCAATGAGCAGTTCTTC. Residues: CASSPLTANEQFF.

The chain combines TRBV20-1 with TRBJ2-5; D possibly corresponds to TRBD2 (6 bases). The germline V gene encodes CDR1 DFQATT and CDR2 SNEGSKA (reference sequence). The ends were cut back, 5 bases at V and 0 bases at J, with 10 bases in the middle. The CDR3 consists of 13 residues. CDR3 sequence (DNA): TGCAGTGCTTTCCGGGACTACCAAGAGACCCAGTACTTC. It translates to CSAFRDYQETQYF.

This clonotype was detected a few times. The V call is TRBV7-6, the J call TRBJ1-4, with TRBD1 as a possible D gene (5 bases). The CDR3 loop spans 15 amino acids. V was pared by 2 bases and J by 4 bases, with 11 bases between. Germline assignment: CDR1 SGHVS and CDR2 FNYEAQ. The CDR3 protein is CASSLRQGLNEKLFF. CDR3 in DNA: TGTGCCAGCAGCTTACGGCAGGGTCTTAATGAAAAACTGTTTTTT.

This clonotype came up many times. The V call is TRBV5-1, the J call TRBJ2-3; 10 positions match TRBD1. J gave up 4 bases and V 4 bases, and 6 bases lay outside the gene matches. The CDR3 runs 15 residues. Germline assignment: CDR1 SGHRS and CDR2 YFSETQ. The CDR3 DNA reads as TGCGCCAGCAGCGCGACCGGGACAGGGGCAGATACGCAGTATTTT. This translates into CASSATGTGADTQYF.

This clonotype appeared a few times. The gene calls are TRBV27 and TRBJ1-1; 8 bases align to TRBD1. Germline CDR1 MNHEY, CDR2 SMNVEV (reference sequence). The CDR3 has 12 amino acids. V trimming: 6 bases; J trimming: 5 bases; junction bases outside the gene matches: 2. The CDR3 DNA sequence: TGTGCCAGCAGAAGACAGGGGACTGAAGCTTTCTTT. It specifies CASRRQGTEAFF.

The chain combines TRBV20-1 with TRBJ2-7; D may be TRBD2 (5 bases). The CDR3 has 14 residues. Germline lookup yields CDR1 DFQATT and CDR2 SNEGSKA (reference sequence). Trimming pared 5 bases from V and 2 bases from J, leaving 16 bases between. The CDR3 nucleotides are TGCAGTGCTCCCCGGTCGGGGTCGGCCTACGAGCAGTACTTC. The encoded protein is CSAPRSGSAYEQYF.

The table lists this clonotype with a few counts. The V and J genes are TRBV5-6 and TRBJ2-2; D may be TRBD1 (5 bases). With 5 bases removed from V and 6 bases from J, the gap between germline ends came to 11 bases. Germline loops: CDR1 SGHDT, CDR2 YYEEEE. The CDR3 length is 13 residues. This CDR3 is CASRGLEAGELFF. Here the CDR3 DNA reads TGTGCCAGCAGGGGGCTAGAAGCCGGGGAGCTGTTTTTT. Full variable domain (remainder filled in from reference TRBV5-6 and TRBJ2-2): DAGVTQSPTHLIKTRGQQVTLRCSPKSGHDTVSWYQQALGQGPQFIFQYYEEEERQRGNFPDRFSGHQFPNYSSELNVNALLLGDSALYLCASRGLEAGELFFGEGSRLTVL.

As to this clonotype: One end of the junction fails to match germline, which may point to a read error. The J gene is TRBJ1-1, the V gene TRBV19; D uncertain. The CDR3 spans 15 residues. The V gene's germline CDR1 is LNHDA and CDR2 SQIVND (reference sequence). In DNA form, the CDR3 reads TGTGCGAGTAGTATATTTACAGAAGGGAACACTGAAGCTTTCTTT. Encoded protein: CASSIFTEGNTEAFF.

This chain joins TRBV20-1 and TRBJ1-1; D unclear. Germline assignment: CDR1 DFQATT and CDR2 SNEGSKA (reference sequence). The CDR3 is 13 amino acids. Trimming pared 3 bases from V and 1 base from J, leaving 9 bases between. CDR3: CSASSGRNTEAFF. CDR3 nucleotides: TGCAGTGCTAGTAGCGGACGGAACACTGAAGCTTTCTTT.

The chain is built from TRBV4-1 and TRBJ2-5; 9 bases line up with TRBD2. Germline CDR1 MGHRA, CDR2 YSYEKL. After removal of 5 bases from V and 4 bases from J, the junction contained 11 bases not matched to a gene. This CDR3 has 16 residues. The CDR3 loop reads CASSGGLAGGLETQYF. The CDR3 DNA sequence: TGCGCCAGCAGCGGGGGCCTCGCGGGAGGGTTAGAGACCCAGTACTTC.

The rearrangement uses TRBV20-1 and TRBJ2-5, with 7 bases that match TRBD2. Germline V gives CDR1 DFQATT, CDR2 SNEGSKA (reference sequence). The V and J ends lost 0 bases and 0 bases, in that order; junction bases with no gene match: 4. The CDR3 has 15 residues. DNA for the CDR3: TGCAGTGCTAGAGACCCTAGCGGTTACCAAGAGACCCAGTACTTC. This translates into CSARDPSGYQETQYF.

The chain is built from TRBV4-1 and TRBJ1-6, with D perhaps matching TRBD1 (5 bases). Germline V gene data show CDR1 as MGHRA and CDR2 as YSYEKL. This CDR3 contains 16 residues. Trimming took off 1 base at V and 8 bases at J, with 15 bases between the two ends. The CDR3 protein is CASSQVGRVRHSPLHF. CDR3 coding DNA: TGCGCCAGCAGCCAAGTCGGCAGGGTGAGGCATTCACCCCTCCACTTT.